This TCR beta chain was recovered during a study of a mutant IDH1 vaccine in newly diagnosed glioma. Germline V gene lookup returns CDR1 SGHVS and CDR2 FQNEAQ. The CDR3 runs to 16 residues. Unmatched junction bases numbered 2, after V lost 2 bases and J lost 0 bases. This clone was found once. The antigen remains undetermined. Produced via immunoSEQ multiplex PCR; TCRdb's table is partial and in-frame only. The table has about 54,000 clones, about 80% seen once. Time point specified: week 5, during vaccination. Doses of 300 ug of mutant IDH1 20-mer peptide were given with topical imiquimod. Specimen: PBMCs, collected from a glioma patient whose treatment included an IDH1 peptide vaccine. The TCR sequence derives from a man aged 25 to 40 with glioma. The rearrangement links TRBV7-8 to TRBJ2-1; 9 bases fit TRBD2. DNA for the CDR3: TGTGCCAGCAGCTTAAAAGCGGGGGGCTCCTACAATGAGCAGTTCTTC. As protein: CASSLKAGGSYNEQFF.